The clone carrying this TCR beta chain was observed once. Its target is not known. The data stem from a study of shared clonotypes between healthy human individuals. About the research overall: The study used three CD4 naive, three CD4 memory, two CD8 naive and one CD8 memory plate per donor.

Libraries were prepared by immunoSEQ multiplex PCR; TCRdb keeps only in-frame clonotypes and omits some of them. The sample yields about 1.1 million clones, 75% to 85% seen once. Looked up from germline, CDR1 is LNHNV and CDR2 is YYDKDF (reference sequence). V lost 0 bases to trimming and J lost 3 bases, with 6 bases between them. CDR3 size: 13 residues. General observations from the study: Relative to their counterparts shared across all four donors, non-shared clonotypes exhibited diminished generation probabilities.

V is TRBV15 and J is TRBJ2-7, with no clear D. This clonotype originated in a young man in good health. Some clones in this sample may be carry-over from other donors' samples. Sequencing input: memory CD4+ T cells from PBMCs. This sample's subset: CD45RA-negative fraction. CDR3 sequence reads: CATSRDHGYEQYF. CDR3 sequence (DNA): TGTGCCACCAGCAGAGATCACGGCTACGAGCAGTACTTC.